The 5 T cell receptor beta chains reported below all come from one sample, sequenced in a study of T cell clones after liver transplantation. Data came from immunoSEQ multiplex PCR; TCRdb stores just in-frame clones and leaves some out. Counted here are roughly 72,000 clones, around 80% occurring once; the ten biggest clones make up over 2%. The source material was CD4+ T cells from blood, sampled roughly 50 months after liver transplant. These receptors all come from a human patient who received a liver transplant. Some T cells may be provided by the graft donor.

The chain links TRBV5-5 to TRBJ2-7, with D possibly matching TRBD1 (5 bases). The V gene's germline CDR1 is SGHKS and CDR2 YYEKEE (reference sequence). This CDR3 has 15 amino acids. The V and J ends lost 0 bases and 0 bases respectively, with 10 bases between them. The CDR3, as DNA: TGTGCCAGCAGCTTGGCAGGGTCTAGCTCCTACGAGCAGTACTTC. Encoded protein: CASSLAGSSSYEQYF. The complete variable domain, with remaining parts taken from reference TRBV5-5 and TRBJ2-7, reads DAGVTQSPTHLIKTRGQQVTLRCSPISGHKSVSWYQQVLGQGPQFIFQYYEKEERGRGNFPDRFSARQFPNYSSELNVNALLLGDSALYLCASSLAGSSSYEQYFGPGTRLTVT.

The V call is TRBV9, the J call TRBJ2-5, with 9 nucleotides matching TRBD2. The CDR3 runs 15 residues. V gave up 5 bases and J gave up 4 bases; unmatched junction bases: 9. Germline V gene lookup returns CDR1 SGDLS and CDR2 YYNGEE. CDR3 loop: CASSPRTREGETQYF. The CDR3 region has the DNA TGTGCCAGCAGTCCAAGGACGCGGGAGGGAGAGACCCAGTACTTC.

CDR3 in DNA: TGTGCCAGCAGTTACTCGAACGAGCAGTACTTC. Translated, it gives CASSYSNEQYF. The gene calls are TRBV6-5 and TRBJ2-7; no reliable D call. The germline gives CDR1 MNHEY, CDR2 SVGAGI. This CDR3 has 11 amino acids. Trimming took off 0 bases at V and 5 bases at J, with 2 bases between the two ends.

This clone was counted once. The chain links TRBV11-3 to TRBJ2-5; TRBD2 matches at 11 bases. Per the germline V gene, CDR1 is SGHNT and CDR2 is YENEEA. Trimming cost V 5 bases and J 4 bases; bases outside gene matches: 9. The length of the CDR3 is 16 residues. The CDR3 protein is CASSPRSGGGGETQYF. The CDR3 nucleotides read TGTGCCAGCAGCCCCCGTAGCGGGGGGGGCGGAGAGACCCAGTACTTC.

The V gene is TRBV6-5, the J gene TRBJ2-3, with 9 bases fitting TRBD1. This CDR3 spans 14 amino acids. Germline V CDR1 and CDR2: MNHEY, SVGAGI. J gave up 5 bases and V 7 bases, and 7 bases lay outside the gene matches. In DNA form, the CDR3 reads TGTGCCAGCAACCGGGACAGGGAAGGAGATACGCAGTATTTT. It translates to CASNRDREGDTQYF.